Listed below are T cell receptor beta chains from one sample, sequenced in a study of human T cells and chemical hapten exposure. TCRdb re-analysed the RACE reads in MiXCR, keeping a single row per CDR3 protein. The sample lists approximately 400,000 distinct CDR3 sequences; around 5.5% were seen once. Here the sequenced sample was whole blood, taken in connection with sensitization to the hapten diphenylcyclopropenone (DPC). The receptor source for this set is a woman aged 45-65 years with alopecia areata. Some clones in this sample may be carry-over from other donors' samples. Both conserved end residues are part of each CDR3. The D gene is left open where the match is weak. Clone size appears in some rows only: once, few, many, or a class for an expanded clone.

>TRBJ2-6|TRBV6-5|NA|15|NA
CASSALGSGANVLTF
TGTGCCAGCTCAGCTCTCGGATCTGGGGCCAACGTCCTGACTTTC
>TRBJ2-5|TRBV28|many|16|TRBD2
CASSSSSGSTGETQYF
TGTGCCAGCAGTTCCTCTAGCGGGAGTACGGGAGAGACCCAGTACTTC
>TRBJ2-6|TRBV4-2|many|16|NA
CASSQGGTSGANVLTF
TGTGCCAGCAGCCAGGGGGGAACCTCTGGGGCCAACGTCCTGACTTTC
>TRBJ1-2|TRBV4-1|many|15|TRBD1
CASSQEDRANYGYTF
TGCGCCAGCAGCCAAGAGGACAGGGCGAACTATGGCTACACCTTC
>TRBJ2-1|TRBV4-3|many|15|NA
CASSHSGDGYNEQFF
TGCGCCAGCAGCCATTCAGGGGACGGCTACAATGAGCAGTTCTTC
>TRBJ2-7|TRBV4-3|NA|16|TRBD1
CASSQVTGGLFYEQYF
TGCGCCAGCAGCCAGGTCACAGGGGGGTTATTCTACGAGCAGTACTTC
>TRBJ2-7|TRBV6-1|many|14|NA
CASSVELPYYEQYF
TGTGCCAGCAGTGTTGAACTACCCTACTACGAGCAGTACTTC
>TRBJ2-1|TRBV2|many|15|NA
CASSDEQYSYNEQFF
TGTGCCAGCAGTGACGAACAGTACTCCTACAATGAGCAGTTCTTC
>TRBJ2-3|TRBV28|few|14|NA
CASIPPGAPDTQYF
TGTGCCAGCATCCCCCCCGGGGCCCCAGATACGCAGTATTTT
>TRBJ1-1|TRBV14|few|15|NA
CASSPYRTGFTEAFF
TGTGCCAGCAGCCCCTACCGAACAGGGTTCACTGAAGCTTTCTTT
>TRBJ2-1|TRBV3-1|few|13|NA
CASSLMIYNEQFF
TGTGCCAGCAGCCTGATGATTTACAATGAGCAGTTCTTC
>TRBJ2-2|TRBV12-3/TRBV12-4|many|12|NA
CASSFNAGELFF
TGTGCCAGCAGTTTCAACGCCGGGGAGCTGTTTTTT
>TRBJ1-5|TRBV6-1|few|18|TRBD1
CASSDLDRGRYSNQPQHF
TGTGCCAGCAGTGACTTGGACAGGGGGCGTTATAGCAATCAGCCCCAGCATTTT
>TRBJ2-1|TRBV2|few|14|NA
CASNRGSSYNEQFF
TGTGCCAGCAATCGGGGGAGCTCCTACAATGAGCAGTTCTTC
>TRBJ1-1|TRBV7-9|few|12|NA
CASSSPWTEAFF
TGTGCCAGCAGCTCGCCCTGGACTGAAGCTTTCTTT
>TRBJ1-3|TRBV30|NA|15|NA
CAWSVRKGAGNTIYF
TGTGCCTGGAGTGTACGGAAAGGGGCTGGAAACACCATATATTTT
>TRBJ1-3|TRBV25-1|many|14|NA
CASSDVQGGNTIYF
TGTGCCAGCAGTGACGTCCAGGGAGGAAACACCATATATTTT
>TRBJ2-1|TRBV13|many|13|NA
CASSYGRHNEQFF
TGTGCCAGCAGCTACGGTCGCCACAATGAGCAGTTCTTC
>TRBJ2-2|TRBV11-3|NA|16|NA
CASSLAGSRFSGELFF
TGTGCCAGCAGCTTAGCTGGGAGCAGGTTCTCCGGGGAGCTGTTTTTT
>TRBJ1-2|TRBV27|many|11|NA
CASMGNYGYTF
TGTGCCAGCATGGGTAACTATGGCTACACCTTC
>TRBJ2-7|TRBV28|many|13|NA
CASRSGLNYEQYF
TGTGCCAGCCGCTCCGGTTTGAACTACGAGCAGTACTTC
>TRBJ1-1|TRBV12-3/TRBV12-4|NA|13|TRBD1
CASTQGVRTEAFF
TGTGCCAGCACCCAGGGGGTGAGGACTGAAGCTTTCTTT
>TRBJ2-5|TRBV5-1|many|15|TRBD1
CASSAGQGNQETQYF
TGCGCCAGCAGCGCAGGACAGGGAAACCAAGAGACCCAGTACTTC
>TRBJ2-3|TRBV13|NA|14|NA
CASSLAKAIGTQYF
TGTGCCAGCAGCTTAGCAAAGGCCATTGGGACGCAGTATTTT
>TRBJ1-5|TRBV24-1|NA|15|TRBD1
CATSGTGVSNQPQHF
TGTGCCACCAGCGGGACAGGGGTGTCCAATCAGCCCCAGCATTTT
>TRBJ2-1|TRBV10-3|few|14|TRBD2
CAISVAGGHNEQFF
TGTGCCATCAGCGTAGCGGGAGGTCACAATGAGCAGTTCTTC
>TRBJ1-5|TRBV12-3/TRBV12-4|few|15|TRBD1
CASSFAGQGDQPQHF
TGTGCCAGCAGTTTTGCAGGGCAGGGGGATCAGCCCCAGCATTTT
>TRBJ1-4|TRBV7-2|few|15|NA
CASSLQAGPNEKLFF
TGTGCCAGCAGCTTACAGGCAGGGCCTAATGAAAAACTGTTTTTT
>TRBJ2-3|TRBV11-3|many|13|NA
CASSFEATDTQYF
TGTGCCAGCAGCTTCGAGGCTACAGATACGCAGTATTTT
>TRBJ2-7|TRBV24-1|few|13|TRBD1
CATTPTGSYEQYF
TGTGCCACCACCCCGACAGGGTCCTACGAGCAGTACTTC
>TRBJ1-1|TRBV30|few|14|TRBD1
CAWSVKGARTEAFF
TGTGCCTGGAGTGTAAAGGGGGCGCGAACTGAAGCTTTCTTT
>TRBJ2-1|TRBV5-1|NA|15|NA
CASSNDRKPYNEQFF
TGCGCCAGCAGCAATGACAGGAAACCTTACAATGAGCAGTTCTTC
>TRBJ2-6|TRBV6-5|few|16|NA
CASSLTLVSGANVLTF
TGTGCCAGCAGCCTGACCTTAGTCTCTGGGGCCAACGTCCTGACTTTC